The subject of this entry is one T cell receptor (beta chain). A junction end diverges from the germline sequence, so it may reflect a read error. This sample stems from a study of human T cells and chemical hapten exposure. Study-wide background: Alopecia areata, totalis or universalis was found in mostly female patients.

Germline CDR1 is SGHNT and CDR2 is YENEEA. The CDR3 has 13 amino acids. Time point reported: patch test 3, about 24 weeks after DPC sensitization. Treatment of the sample: therapeutic diphenylcyclopropenone sensitization with weekly scalp DPC. TCRdb re-called the RACE reads through MiXCR, storing one row per CDR3 protein. The table has over 80,000 distinct CDR3 sequences, roughly a tenth seen once. This TCR was sampled from a woman younger than 45 with alopecia areata. Some clones in this sample may be carry-over from other donors' samples. The chain employs TRBV11-3 and TRBJ2-1; the D is unclear. The input for sequencing was whole blood, taken in connection with sensitization to the hapten diphenylcyclopropenone (DPC). The chain's CDR3 is CVSSSGWGNEQFF. As DNA, the CDR3 is TGTGTCAGCAGCTCCGGATGGGGCAATGAGCAGTTCTTC.